This T cell receptor (beta chain) came from a study of monozygotic twins with inflammatory bowel disease. Study results and limitations: On the inverse Simpson index, IBD patients scored lower for TCRbeta diversity than healthy co-twins.

T cells were not sorted, and total RNA was isolated straight from whole blood. CDR1 is SQVTM, CDR2 ANQGSEA, per germline. The CDR3 runs to 15 residues. Incorporation of UMIs carrying a 6-nucleotide sample barcode was performed by template switching. From the 5' RACE reads, TCRdb lists one entry per CDR3 protein and no DNA. The repertoire table contains about 440,000 distinct CDR3 sequences. As for this clonotype: Its matching antigen is unknown.

The chain recombines TRBV29-1 with TRBJ2-1. The clonotype comes from a human donor with ulcerative colitis or Crohn's disease, or a healthy co-twin of an affected twin (not recorded which). The sample was blood. The CDR3 reads CSVEGIRGSYNEQFF.